These 24 T cell receptor beta chains originate from one sample sequenced in a study of blood T cell repertoires in COVID-19. Libraries were prepared by immunoSEQ multiplex PCR; TCRdb keeps only in-frame clonotypes and omits some of them. This sample has about 180,000 clones, with roughly 77% found just once. The sequenced sample was peripheral blood. The source is a woman older than 75 with COVID-19, enrolled during active disease.

This clone was seen only once. The rearrangement uses TRBV28 and TRBJ1-2, with unresolved D. Trimming left V 7 bases short and J 2 bases short, with 14 bases between. The CDR3 length is 14 residues. Germline V CDR1 and CDR2: MDHEN, SYDVKM. Here the CDR3 reads CASNKYHNNYGYTF. DNA of the CDR3: TGTGCCAGCAATAAATATCACAACAACTATGGCTACACCTTC.

This clone has a single count. The V call is TRBV7-2, the J call TRBJ2-7; D call uncertain. Germline V gene sequence: CDR1 SGHTA, CDR2 FQGNSA. The germline V and J ends were trimmed by 1 base and 2 bases, with 9 bases remaining between them. There are 14 residues in the CDR3. The CDR3 DNA reads as TGTGCCAGCAGCTTAGTTCCTGAGACCTACGAGCAGTACTTC. It encodes CASSLVPETYEQYF.

V and J are TRBV7-3 and TRBJ2-7, with a possible D match to TRBD2 (6 bases). CDR3 length: 14 amino acids. Trimming cost V 5 bases and J 1 base, with 12 bases left between them. CDR1 and CDR2 from the germline V gene are SGHTA and FQGTGA. The chain's CDR3 is CASSPEGRSYEQYF. The CDR3 DNA sequence: TGTGCCAGCAGCCCGGAGGGCAGATCCTACGAGCAGTACTTC.

This rearrangement joins TRBV18 to TRBJ2-5, with 11 bases identical to TRBD2. The CDR3 is 14 amino acids. Germline V gives CDR1 KGHSH, CDR2 LQKENI. V shed 4 bases and J 3 bases; nucleotides not matched to a gene: 1. CDR3 DNA sequence: TGTGCCAGCTCACGGGGACTAGCGGAAGAGACCCAGTACTTC. Its protein is CASSRGLAEETQYF.

The chain joins TRBV5-5 to TRBJ2-1; 11 nucleotides agree with TRBD2. With V trimmed by 0 bases and J by 4 bases, 9 bases remained unmatched. Looked up from germline, CDR1 is SGHKS and CDR2 is YYEKEE (reference sequence). The CDR3 is 18 amino acids. CDR3 residues: CASSLVPSGRIGYNEQFF. In DNA, the CDR3 is TGTGCCAGCAGCTTGGTACCTAGCGGGAGGATCGGTTACAATGAGCAGTTCTTC.

The rearrangement links TRBV4-1 to TRBJ2-1, with a weak D call TRBD2 (5 bases). Between the trimmed V and J ends, which lost 1 base and 0 bases, there was a span of 13 bases. This CDR3 is 17 amino acids long. The germline V gene has CDR1 MGHRA and CDR2 YSYEKL. CDR3 loop: CASSQGGRGSSYNEQFF. CDR3 in DNA: TGCGCCAGCAGCCAAGGGGGTAGAGGGTCCTCCTACAATGAGCAGTTCTTC.

The V call is TRBV29-1, the J call TRBJ2-1; 10 nucleotides align to TRBD1. CDR1 and CDR2 from the germline V gene are SQVTM and ANQGSEA. This CDR3 region has 15 residues. V gave up 5 bases and J gave up 5 bases; unmatched junction bases: 9. DNA for the CDR3: TGCAGCGTTCGGGGGGACAGGGGTTATAACAATGAGCAGTTCTTC. This gives the protein CSVRGDRGYNNEQFF.

This chain joins TRBV5-4 and TRBJ2-7; 8 bases match TRBD2. The CDR3 spans 13 residues. Germline values: CDR1 SGHNT, CDR2 YYREEE (reference sequence). J lost 5 bases, V lost 4 bases, and 5 bases had no gene match. The chain's CDR3 is CASSPFGRDEQYF. For the CDR3, the DNA is TGTGCCAGCAGCCCCTTCGGGAGGGACGAGCAGTACTTC.

This chain connects TRBV11-2 to TRBJ2-5; D is perhaps TRBD1 (6 bases). This CDR3 is built from 17 residues. V dropped 2 bases and J dropped 0 bases, with 16 bases sitting between them. Per the germline V gene, CDR1 is SGHAT and CDR2 is FQNNGV. This CDR3 reads CASSLRGAGTHQETQYF. The CDR3 DNA is TGTGCCAGCAGCTTAAGGGGCGCCGGGACACACCAAGAGACCCAGTACTTC.

This clone was seen more than once but under ten times. The chain employs TRBV3-1 (or the pseudogene TRBV3-2) and TRBJ2-2, with TRBD2 matching over 16 bases. CDR3 size: 19 residues. Germline V gene lookup returns CDR1 LGHDT and CDR2 YNNKEL (reference sequence). J gave up 2 bases and V 4 bases, and 7 bases lay outside the gene matches. The CDR3 is CASSPKGLAGGPNTGELFF. CDR3 DNA: TGTGCCAGCAGCCCAAAGGGACTAGCGGGAGGGCCTAACACCGGGGAGCTGTTTTTT.

This chain uses TRBV28 with TRBJ1-2; a weak D match, TRBD1 (6 bases). The CDR3 covers 14 residues. The V gene lost 2 bases and the J gene lost 4 bases, with 11 bases spanning the gap. The germline V gene has CDR1 MDHEN and CDR2 SYDVKM. Here the CDR3 reads CASSLDRSSYGYTF. The CDR3 region has the DNA TGTGCCAGCAGTTTAGACAGGTCCTCCTATGGCTACACCTTC.

This clone was seen a few times. The chain joins TRBV4-1 to TRBJ2-1; 9 bases agree with TRBD2. The CDR3 length is 16 residues. V trimming: 1 base; J trimming: 2 bases; junction bases outside the gene matches: 3. Per germline, CDR1 MGHRA and CDR2 YSYEKL. CDR3 DNA: TGCGCCAGCAGCCAAGGTCCTAGCGGGACCTACAATGAGCAGTTCTTC. Translated: CASSQGPSGTYNEQFF.

The chain is built from TRBV5-1 and TRBJ2-1; 9 bases are a match to TRBD2. The CDR3 loop spans 20 amino acids. The V segment lost 1 base and the J segment 5 bases; nucleotides outside the gene matches: 19. Germline assignment: CDR1 SGHRS and CDR2 YFSETQ. The CDR3 nucleotides are TGCGCCAGCAGCTTGTTGGTCTCTAGCGGGGCTCCCGAAGCCGACAATGAGCAGTTCTTC. This encodes CASSLLVSSGAPEADNEQFF.

This chain uses TRBV9 with TRBJ2-1; 7 bases align to TRBD1. The CDR3 has 16 residues. V was clipped by 3 bases and J by 3 bases; unmatched bases: 9. Looked up from germline, CDR1 is SGDLS and CDR2 is YYNGEE. As DNA, the CDR3 is TGTGCCAGCAGCGCGGGACAGCTCCGGGGCTACAATGAGCAGTTCTTC. Translating gives CASSAGQLRGYNEQFF.

The chain carries TRBV7-2 and TRBJ1-2; tentative D call: TRBD1 (6 bases). V lost 2 bases and J lost 3, with 10 bases in between. Germline V gives CDR1 SGHTA, CDR2 FQGNSA. The CDR3 has 14 amino acids. The CDR3 DNA reads as TGTGCCAGCAGCTTACGCTCAGGGGACTATGGCTACACCTTC. Encoded protein: CASSLRSGDYGYTF.

The count of this clone is one. V is TRBV10-3 and J is TRBJ2-3, with TRBD2 as a possible D gene (7 bases). Germline V gene lookup returns CDR1 ENHRY and CDR2 SYGVKD. The CDR3 sequence is 14 residues long. V lost 10 bases and J lost 6, with 20 bases in between. The CDR3 sequence: CATWGGGELDTQYF. Written as DNA, the CDR3 is TGTGCCACTTGGGGGGGCGGGGAGCTCGATACGCAGTATTTT.

V gene TRBV28 combines with J gene TRBJ1-5; 7 bases align to TRBD1. The CDR3 loop spans 17 amino acids. V was clipped by 2 bases and J by 0 bases; unmatched bases: 7. The germline V gene encodes CDR1 MDHEN and CDR2 SYDVKM. The CDR3 here is CASSLRTGATSNQPQHF. DNA of the CDR3: TGTGCCAGCAGTTTAAGAACAGGGGCGACTAGCAATCAGCCCCAGCATTTT.

This chain uses TRBV29-1 with TRBJ1-6; D ambiguous. V shed 0 bases and J shed 14 bases, with 11 bases lying between them. This CDR3 comprises 12 residues. Germline CDR1 and CDR2: SQVTM and ANQGSEA. Here the CDR3 DNA reads TGCAGCGTTGAAGAACCTCCGGGGACCCTCCACTTT. It translates to CSVEEPPGTLHF.

The rearrangement joins TRBV7-8 to TRBJ2-1, with a possible D match to TRBD2 (5 bases). This CDR3 region has 16 residues. V lost 5 bases and J 0 bases, leaving 14 bases between the germline ends. Germline V lookup: CDR1 SGHVS, CDR2 FQNEAQ. The CDR3, as DNA: TGTGCCAGCAGCCCGAGAGTTCGGGGCTCCTACAATGAGCAGTTCTTC. Encoded protein: CASSPRVRGSYNEQFF.

V usage is TRBV14 and J usage is TRBJ1-3; TRBD1 is a possible D gene (6 bases). The CDR3 runs 14 residues. V was pared by 4 bases and J by 3 bases, with 10 bases between. Germline V CDR1 and CDR2: SGHDN, FVKESK. As DNA, the CDR3 is TGTGCCAGCAGCCCCAGGGGTTTTGGAAACACCATATATTTT. Translation gives CASSPRGFGNTIYF.

As for this clone: Other DNA sequences in this specimen translate into the identical CDR3. The genes are TRBV28 and TRBJ2-1; 13 positions match TRBD2. The J segment lost 7 bases and the V segment lost 6 bases, leaving 9 bases of the junction unmatched. In germline, CDR1 is MDHEN, CDR2 SYDVKM. The CDR3 contains 16 residues. In DNA, the CDR3 is TGTGCCAGCAGCCTACGGACTAGCGGGAGAGGTAATGAGCAGTTCTTC. Translation: CASSLRTSGRGNEQFF. The full variable domain, with the rest looked up from reference TRBV28 and TRBJ2-1, is DVKVTQSSRYLVKRTGEKVFLECVQDMDHENMFWYRQDPGLGLRLIYFSYDVKMKEKGDIPEGYSVSREKKERFSLILESASTNQTSMYLCASSLRTSGRGNEQFFGPGTRLTVL.

The rearrangement uses TRBV5-5 and TRBJ2-7; TRBD1 might be the D (5 bases). This CDR3 region has 14 residues. CDR1 and CDR2 from the germline V gene are SGHKS and YYEKEE (reference sequence). V was clipped by 3 bases and J by 3 bases, with 13 bases between them. The CDR3 here is CASSSIDSFYEQYF. As DNA, the CDR3 is TGTGCCAGCAGCTCGATCGACAGCTTCTACGAGCAGTACTTC.

V gene TRBV3-1 (or the pseudogene TRBV3-2) combines with J gene TRBJ1-2; 7 nucleotides match TRBD1. Germline V CDR1 and CDR2: LGHDT, YNNKEL (reference sequence). J lost 2 bases, V lost 0 bases, and 12 bases had no gene match. The CDR3 is made up of 18 amino acids. In nucleotides, the CDR3 is TGTGCCAGCAGCCAAGATCTGGTTTGGACAGGAGAGAACTATGGCTACACCTTC. It specifies CASSQDLVWTGENYGYTF.

The rearrangement uses TRBV7-6 and TRBJ1-4; 8 bases match TRBD1. Germline CDR1 is SGHVS and CDR2 is FNYEAQ. The ends lost 5 bases at V and 8 bases at J; junction bases unmatched: 13. This CDR3 is 16 amino acids long. CDR3 region: CASSQYDRGPGEKLFF. The CDR3 DNA follows: TGTGCCAGCAGCCAATATGACAGGGGTCCGGGGGAAAAACTGTTTTTT.